These T cell receptor beta chains were read from a single sample in a study of graft-versus-host responses after intestinal transplantation. The method was immunoSEQ multiplex PCR; TCRdb's version includes in-frame clones alone and lacks a portion of them. Here the sample spans about 120,000 clones, approximately 90% being singletons. These receptors lack a known antigen. The sequencing here drew on unstimulated CD4+ T cells sorted from spleen or lymph node cells, taken before intestinal transplant. The receptors originated from a human donor who received an intestinal transplant. Each CDR3 is given with its conserved first and last residue. The D gene is left open where the match is weak. Rows may omit the clone size; those that give it use once, few, many or a size class.

CDR3 length	clone size	V gene	J gene	D gene	CDR3 DNA	CDR3 protein
15	.	TRBV7-9	TRBJ1-2	.	TGTGCCAGCAGCTTAGCTTTTGGGGGCAACTATGGCTACACCTTC	CASSLAFGGNYGYTF
13	few	TRBV29-1	TRBJ1-2	.	TGCAGCGTTGAAGATGTCGGTAACTATGGCTACACCTTC	CSVEDVGNYGYTF
13	.	TRBV29-1	TRBJ2-3	.	TGCAGCGTTGAAGTGGTGGCAGTGGATACGCAGTATTTT	CSVEVVAVDTQYF
15	few	TRBV19	TRBJ2-7	.	TGTGCCAGTAGTGCGGGACCCTCATCCCACTACGAGCAGTACTTC	CASSAGPSSHYEQYF
15	.	TRBV7-8	TRBJ2-1	.	TGTGCCAGCAGCTTAGTTCAGGGTAAGAACAACGAGCAGTTCTTC	CASSLVQGKNNEQFF
12	.	TRBV10-3	TRBJ1-1	.	TGTGCCATCAGGGGCGTGAACACTGAAGCTTTCTTT	CAIRGVNTEAFF
18	once	TRBV4-1	TRBJ2-1	TRBD1	TGCGCCAGCAGCCAAAAGCAGGGGGACCCTATCTCCTACAATGAGCAGTTCTTC	CASSQKQGDPISYNEQFF
17	.	TRBV5-1	TRBJ1-2	TRBD1	TGCGCCAGCAGCCCGGCCCGGGACAGTTATCCTTTATATGGCTACACCTTC	CASSPARDSYPLYGYTF
13	.	TRBV9	TRBJ1-1	.	TGTGCCAGCAGCGTAGAGGCGCACTCGCGGGCTTTCTTT	CASSVEAHSRAFF
15	.	TRBV28	TRBJ1-5	.	TGTGCCAGCAGTTTTGAGGGCGCCGGCAATCAGCCCCAGCATTTT	CASSFEGAGNQPQHF
15	.	TRBV5-5	TRBJ2-2	TRBD1	TGTGCCAGCAGCTCAGGGGGCCCGAACACCGGGGAGCTGTTTTTT	CASSSGGPNTGELFF
14	once	TRBV30	TRBJ2-7	TRBD1	TGTGCCTGGAGCCCGACAGGGGGCACCTACGAGCAGTACTTC	CAWSPTGGTYEQYF
15	.	TRBV7-2	TRBJ2-1	TRBD1	TGTGCCAGCAGCTCCCAGAAGGGGGCGAGCAATGAGCAGTTCTTC	CASSSQKGASNEQFF
13	.	TRBV5-1	TRBJ2-7	TRBD2	TGCGCCAGCAGCGAGCGGGAGGCTCTCGAGCAGTACTTC	CASSEREALEQYF
16	.	TRBV5-1	TRBJ1-1	.	TGCGCCAGCAGCAGACTTGACAGCTTCCTGAACACTGAAGCTTTCTTT	CASSRLDSFLNTEAFF
15	.	TRBV28	TRBJ1-2	.	TGTGCCAGCACTGCTAGGGTCGGGGGGGGTTATGGCTACACCTTC	CASTARVGGGYGYTF
14	.	TRBV19	TRBJ2-3	.	TGTGCCAGTAGTGAACAGGGAAACACAGATACGCAGTATTTT	CASSEQGNTDTQYF
13	.	TRBV30	TRBJ1-3	.	TGTGCCTGGAGTGTCAGAGCCTCGGGCACCATATATTTT	CAWSVRASGTIYF
15	.	TRBV5-8	TRBJ2-1	TRBD1	TGTGCCAGCAGCGCGGACAGGGGTTACTACAATGAGCAGTTCTTC	CASSADRGYYNEQFF
14	once	TRBV15	TRBJ2-7	.	TGTGCCACCAGCAGAGTGGGGGGAACGGGCGAGCAGTACTTC	CATSRVGGTGEQYF
9	.	TRBV6-4	TRBJ1-5	.	TGTGCCAGCACAGGGCCCCAGCATTTT	CASTGPQHF
16	.	TRBV30	TRBJ1-5	.	TGTGCCTGGAGTCCCGGGTCGGCGTTTGGCAATCAGCCCCAGCATTTT	CAWSPGSAFGNQPQHF
16	.	TRBV11-2	TRBJ2-3	.	TGTGCCAGCAGCTTATTTTCAGTTACTAACACAGATACGCAGTATTTT	CASSLFSVTNTDTQYF
16	.	TRBV5-8	TRBJ2-3	.	TGTGCCAGCAGCTTATACGGGGACATTGGAGCAGATACGCAGTATTTT	CASSLYGDIGADTQYF
14	once	TRBV11-2	TRBJ2-1	.	TGTGCCAGCAGCTATAACAACTTAGCGAATGAGCAGTTCTTC	CASSYNNLANEQFF
13	once	TRBV10-1	TRBJ1-5	.	TGCGCCAGCAGTGAGTCGGGCAGTCAGCCCCAGCATTTT	CASSESGSQPQHF
13	.	TRBV6-5	TRBJ1-2	.	TGTGCCAGCATGCGGGGCGAGAACTATGGCTACACCTTC	CASMRGENYGYTF
15	.	TRBV5-4	TRBJ2-6	.	TGTGCCAGCAGCTTGCTCGGCTCTGGGGCCAACGTCCTGACTTTC	CASSLLGSGANVLTF
15	.	TRBV9	TRBJ2-2	.	TGTGCCAGCAGCGTCGGACACACGAACACCGGGGAGCTGTTTTTT	CASSVGHTNTGELFF
15	.	TRBV6-6	TRBJ1-6	TRBD1	TGTGCCAGCAGTTACCGACAGGGGAGGGATTCACCCCTCCACTTT	CASSYRQGRDSPLHF
14	.	TRBV5-1	TRBJ2-5	.	TGCGCCAGCAGCTTGGGGCCAGGGGAAGAGACCCAGTACTTC	CASSLGPGEETQYF
16	.	TRBV7-9	TRBJ1-1	TRBD1	TGTGCCGGACAGGGGGGCACCCAGAACAGGAACACTGAAGCTTTCTTT	CAGQGGTQNRNTEAFF
15	.	TRBV5-4	TRBJ2-7	TRBD2	TGTGCCAGCAGCCCAAGCGGGAGGGCCGTCCACGAGCAGTACTTC	CASSPSGRAVHEQYF
15	.	TRBV6-1	TRBJ2-5	TRBD1	TGTGCCAGCAGTGTTTACAGGGGGCGCGGAGAGACCCAGTACTTC	CASSVYRGRGETQYF
14	.	TRBV5-4	TRBJ2-1	TRBD2	TGTGCCAGCAGCCCGACTAGCGCTTACAATGAGCAGTTCTTC	CASSPTSAYNEQFF
14	.	TRBV9	TRBJ1-5	.	TGTGCCAGCAGCGCACAGGGTAGCAATCAGCCCCAGCATTTT	CASSAQGSNQPQHF
16	.	TRBV5-4	TRBJ2-7	TRBD2	TGTGCCAGCAGCTTGGGACTAGCGGGAAGTTACTACGAGCAGTACTTC	CASSLGLAGSYYEQYF
17	.	TRBV15	TRBJ1-2	.	TGTGCCACCAGCAGAGAGGTGATACCTACCTCTAACTATGGCTACACCTTC	CATSREVIPTSNYGYTF
13	.	TRBV6-5	TRBJ2-7	TRBD2	TGTGCCAGCAGAACGGGAGGGCCCTACGAGCAGTACTTC	CASRTGGPYEQYF
15	.	TRBV5-8	TRBJ2-7	.	TGTGCCAGCAGCTTCGGGTACAGGGAAGCCTACGAGCAGTACTTC	CASSFGYREAYEQYF
13	.	TRBV29-1	TRBJ2-5	TRBD2	TGCAGCGGCCGGGACTACAAAAAAGAGACCCAGTACTTC	CSGRDYKKETQYF
15	.	TRBV15	TRBJ1-4	.	TGTGCCACCAGCAGAGAGGACCGCCCGGGGGAAAAACTGTTTTTT	CATSREDRPGEKLFF
16	.	TRBV30	TRBJ1-1	TRBD1	TGTGCCTGGAGTGTACGTCGGACAGGGGAGAACACTGAAGCTTTCTTT	CAWSVRRTGENTEAFF
15	.	TRBV28	TRBJ2-7	TRBD2	TGTGCCAGCAGTTTTCGGACTAGTAGGCCCTACGAGCAGTACTTC	CASSFRTSRPYEQYF
13	.	TRBV29-1	TRBJ2-3	TRBD2	TGCAGCCTTCGAGGACTAGCAGCGGATACGCAGTATTTT	CSLRGLAADTQYF